This T cell receptor (beta chain) was observed in a study of blood T cell repertoires in COVID-19. Across the study: Sites across the United States, Italy and Spain contributed samples from acute and convalescent COVID-19. Nucleic acid was either cDNA or gDNA, and it came from T cells, B-cell-depleted T cells, or PBMCs.

This CDR3 contains 12 residues. Germline V gene sequence: CDR1 SGHRS, CDR2 YFSETQ. The ends were cut back, 2 bases at V and 4 bases at J, with 7 bases in the middle. Original handling: Amplification of reference gene primers was used by the study to estimate nucleated cell counts. The method was immunoSEQ multiplex PCR; TCRdb's version includes in-frame clones alone and lacks a portion of them. D and trimming were read from the DNA, whereas the V and J calls and clone size are those reported in that table. Of 150,000 or so clones listed, about 85% were seen once; the top ten hold roughly 1.1%. The sequence was obtained from a man in his fifties or sixties who had recovered from COVID-19. Material for sequencing was peripheral blood. The chain couples TRBV5-1 to TRBJ2-7; D gene unclear. The DNA of the CDR3 is TGCGCCAGCAGCTTCGGAGATTACGAGCAGTACTTC. This sequence encodes CASSFGDYEQYF.